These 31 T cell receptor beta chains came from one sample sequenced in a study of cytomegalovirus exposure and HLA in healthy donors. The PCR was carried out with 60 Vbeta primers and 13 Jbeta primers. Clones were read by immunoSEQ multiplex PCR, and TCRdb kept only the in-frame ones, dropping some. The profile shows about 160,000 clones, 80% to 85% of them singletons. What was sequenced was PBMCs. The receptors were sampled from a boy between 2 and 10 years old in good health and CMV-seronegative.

The chain's CDR3 is CASSYTDRDYGYTF. In DNA form, the CDR3 reads TGTGCCAGCAGTTATACGGACAGGGACTATGGCTACACCTTC. The chain has TRBV6-5 and TRBJ1-2; 8 nucleotides agree with TRBD1. V shed 3 bases and J 3 bases; nucleotides not matched to a gene: 3. This CDR3 has 14 amino acids. The germline V gene has CDR1 MNHEY and CDR2 SVGAGI.

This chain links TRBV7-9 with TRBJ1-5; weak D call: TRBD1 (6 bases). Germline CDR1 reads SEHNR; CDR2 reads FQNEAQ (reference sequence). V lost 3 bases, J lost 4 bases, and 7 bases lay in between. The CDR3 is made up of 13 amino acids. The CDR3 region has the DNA TGTGCCAGCAGCTTCGACAGGAATCAGCCCCAGCATTTT. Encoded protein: CASSFDRNQPQHF. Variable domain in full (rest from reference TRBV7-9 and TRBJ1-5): DTGVSQNPRHKITKRGQNVTFRCDPISEHNRLYWYRQTLGQGPEFLTYFQNEAQLEKSRLLSDRFSAERPKGSFSTLEIQRTEQGDSAMYLCASSFDRNQPQHFGDGTRLSIL.

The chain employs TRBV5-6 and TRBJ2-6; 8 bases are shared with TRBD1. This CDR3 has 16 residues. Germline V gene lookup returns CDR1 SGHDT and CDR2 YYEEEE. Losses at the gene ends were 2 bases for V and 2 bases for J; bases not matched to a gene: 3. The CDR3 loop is CASSFYRGAGANVLTF. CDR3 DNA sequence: TGTGCCAGCAGCTTTTACAGGGGGGCTGGGGCCAACGTCCTGACTTTC.

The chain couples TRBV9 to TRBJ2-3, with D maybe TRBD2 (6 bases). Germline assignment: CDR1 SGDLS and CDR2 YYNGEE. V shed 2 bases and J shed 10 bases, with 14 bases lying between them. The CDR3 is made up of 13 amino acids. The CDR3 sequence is CASSVLPGLPQYF. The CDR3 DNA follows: TGTGCCAGCAGCGTCTTGCCGGGACTCCCGCAGTATTTT.

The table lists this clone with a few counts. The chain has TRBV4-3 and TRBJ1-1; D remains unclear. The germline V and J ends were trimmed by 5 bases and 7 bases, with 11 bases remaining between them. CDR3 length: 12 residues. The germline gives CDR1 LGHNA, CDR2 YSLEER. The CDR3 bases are TGCGCCAGCAGCGAACCGGGAGGTGAAGCTTTCTTT. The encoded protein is CASSEPGGEAFF.

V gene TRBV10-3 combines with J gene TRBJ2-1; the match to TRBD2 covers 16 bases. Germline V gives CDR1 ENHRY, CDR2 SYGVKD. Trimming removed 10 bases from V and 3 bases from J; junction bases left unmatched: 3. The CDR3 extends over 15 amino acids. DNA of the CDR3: TGTGCCACCGGGACTAGCGGGGGGGACTACAATGAGCAGTTCTTC. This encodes CATGTSGGDYNEQFF.

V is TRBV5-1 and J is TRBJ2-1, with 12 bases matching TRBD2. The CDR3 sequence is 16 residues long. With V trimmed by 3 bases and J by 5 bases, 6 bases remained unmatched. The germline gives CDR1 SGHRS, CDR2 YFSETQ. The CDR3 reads CASSSRGLAGNNEQFF. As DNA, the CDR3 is TGCGCCAGCAGCTCCAGGGGACTAGCGGGCAACAATGAGCAGTTCTTC.

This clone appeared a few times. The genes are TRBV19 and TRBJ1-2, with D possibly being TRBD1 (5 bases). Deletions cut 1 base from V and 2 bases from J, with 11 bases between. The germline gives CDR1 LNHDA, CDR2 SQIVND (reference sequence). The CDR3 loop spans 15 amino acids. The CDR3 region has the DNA TGTGCCAGTAGTATAGTCGCAGGGCCCAACTATGGCTACACCTTC. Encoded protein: CASSIVAGPNYGYTF. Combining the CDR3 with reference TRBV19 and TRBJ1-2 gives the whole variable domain DGGITQSPKYLFRKEGQNVTLSCEQNLNHDAMYWYRQDPGQGLRLIYYSQIVNDFQKGDIAEGYSVSREKKESFPLTVTSAQKNPTAFYLCASSIVAGPNYGYTFGSGTRLTVV.

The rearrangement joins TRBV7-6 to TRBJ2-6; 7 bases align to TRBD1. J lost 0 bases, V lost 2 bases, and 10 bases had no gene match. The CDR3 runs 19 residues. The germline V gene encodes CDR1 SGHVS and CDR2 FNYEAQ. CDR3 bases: TGTGCCAGCAGCTTACACCTCGGACAGGCGGACTCTGGGGCCAACGTCCTGACTTTC. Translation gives CASSLHLGQADSGANVLTF.

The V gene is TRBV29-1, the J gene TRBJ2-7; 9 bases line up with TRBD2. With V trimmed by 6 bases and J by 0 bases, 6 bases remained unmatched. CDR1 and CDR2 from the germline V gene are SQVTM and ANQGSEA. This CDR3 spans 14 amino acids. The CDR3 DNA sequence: TGCAGCGTCGAGGGAGCGGGAGGCTCCTACGAGCAGTACTTC. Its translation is CSVEGAGGSYEQYF.

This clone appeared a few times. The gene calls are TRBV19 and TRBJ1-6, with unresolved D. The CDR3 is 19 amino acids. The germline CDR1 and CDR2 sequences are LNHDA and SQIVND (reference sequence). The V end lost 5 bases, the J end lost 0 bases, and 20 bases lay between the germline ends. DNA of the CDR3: TGTGCCAGTAGTCCCGAAGGTCAGGTCCTCGGCTCCTATAATTCACCCCTCCACTTT. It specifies CASSPEGQVLGSYNSPLHF.

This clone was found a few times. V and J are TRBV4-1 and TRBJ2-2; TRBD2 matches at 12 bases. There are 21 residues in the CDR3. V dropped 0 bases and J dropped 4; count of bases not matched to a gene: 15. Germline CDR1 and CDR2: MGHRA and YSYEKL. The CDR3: CASSQDKLAGGPFRVTGELFF. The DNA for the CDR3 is TGCGCCAGCAGCCAAGATAAACTAGCGGGGGGACCCTTCCGGGTCACCGGGGAGCTGTTTTTT.

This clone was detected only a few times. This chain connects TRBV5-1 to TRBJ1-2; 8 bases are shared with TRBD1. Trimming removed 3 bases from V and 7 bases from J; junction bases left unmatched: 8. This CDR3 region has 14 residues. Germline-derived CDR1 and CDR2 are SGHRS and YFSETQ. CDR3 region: CASSSEQGGIGYTF. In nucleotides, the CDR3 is TGCGCCAGCAGCTCCGAACAGGGGGGGATTGGCTACACCTTC.

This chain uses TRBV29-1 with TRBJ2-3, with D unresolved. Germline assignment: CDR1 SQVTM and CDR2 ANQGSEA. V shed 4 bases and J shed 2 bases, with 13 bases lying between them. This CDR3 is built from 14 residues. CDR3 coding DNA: TGCAGCGTTGCAGGTCCCAGCTTCACAGATACGCAGTATTTT. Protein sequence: CSVAGPSFTDTQYF.

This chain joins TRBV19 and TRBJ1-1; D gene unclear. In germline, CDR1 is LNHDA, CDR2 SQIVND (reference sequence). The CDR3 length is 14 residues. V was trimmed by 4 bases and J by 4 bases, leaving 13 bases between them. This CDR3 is CASSSQSASTEAFF. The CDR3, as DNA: TGTGCCAGTAGTAGTCAGTCAGCGTCCACTGAAGCTTTCTTT.

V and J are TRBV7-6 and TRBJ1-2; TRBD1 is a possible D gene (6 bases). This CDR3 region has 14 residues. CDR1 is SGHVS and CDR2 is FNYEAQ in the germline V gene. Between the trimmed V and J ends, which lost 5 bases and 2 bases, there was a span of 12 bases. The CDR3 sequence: CASSPRQGNYGYTF. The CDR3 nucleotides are TGTGCCAGCAGCCCCCGGCAGGGGAACTATGGCTACACCTTC.

CDR3 residues: CASSNPTGVEQFF. The CDR3, as DNA: TGTGCCAGTAGTAACCCGACAGGGGTTGAGCAGTTCTTC. The J gene is TRBJ2-1, the V gene TRBV19; 8 positions agree with TRBD1. Germline-derived CDR1 and CDR2 are LNHDA and SQIVND (reference sequence). The CDR3 sequence is 13 residues long. V shed 4 bases, J shed 9 bases, and the junction held 5 bases outside the gene matches.

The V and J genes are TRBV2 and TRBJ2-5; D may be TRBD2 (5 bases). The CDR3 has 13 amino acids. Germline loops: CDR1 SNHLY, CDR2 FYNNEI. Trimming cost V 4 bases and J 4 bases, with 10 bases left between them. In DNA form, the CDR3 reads TGTGCCAGCAGTGTTCTAGCATTAGAGACCCAGTACTTC. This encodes CASSVLALETQYF. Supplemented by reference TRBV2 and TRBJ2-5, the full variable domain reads EPEVTQTPSHQVTQMGQEVILRCVPISNHLYFYWYRQILGQKVEFLVSFYNNEISEKSEIFDDQFSVERPDGSNFTLKIRSTKLEDSAMYFCASSVLALETQYFGPGTRLLVL.

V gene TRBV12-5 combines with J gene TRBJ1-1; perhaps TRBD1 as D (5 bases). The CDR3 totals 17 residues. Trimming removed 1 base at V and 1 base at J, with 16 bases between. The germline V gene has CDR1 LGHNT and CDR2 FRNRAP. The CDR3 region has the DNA TGTGCTAGTGGTTTGGCGAGGACCGGGACTTCGAACACTGAAGCTTTCTTT. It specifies CASGLARTGTSNTEAFF.

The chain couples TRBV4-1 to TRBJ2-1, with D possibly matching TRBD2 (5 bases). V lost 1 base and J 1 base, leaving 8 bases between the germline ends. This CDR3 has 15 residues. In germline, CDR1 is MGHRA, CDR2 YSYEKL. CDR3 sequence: CASSQGRTSYNEQFF. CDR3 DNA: TGCGCCAGCAGCCAAGGAAGGACTTCCTACAATGAGCAGTTCTTC.

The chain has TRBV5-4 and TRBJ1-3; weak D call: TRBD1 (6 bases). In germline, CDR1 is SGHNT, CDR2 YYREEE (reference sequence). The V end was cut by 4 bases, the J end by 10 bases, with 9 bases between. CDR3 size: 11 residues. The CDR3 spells CASSLGATIYF. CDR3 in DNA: TGTGCCAGCAGCCTGGGGGCGACCATATATTTT.

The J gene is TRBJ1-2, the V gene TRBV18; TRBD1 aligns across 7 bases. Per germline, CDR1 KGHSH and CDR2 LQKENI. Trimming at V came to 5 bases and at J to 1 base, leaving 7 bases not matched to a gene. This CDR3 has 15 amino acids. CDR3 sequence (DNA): TGTGCCAGCTCATCTTTCCGGGACAGTAACTATGGCTACACCTTC. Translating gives CASSSFRDSNYGYTF. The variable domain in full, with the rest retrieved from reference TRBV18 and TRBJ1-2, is NAGVMQNPRHLVRRRGQEARLRCSPMKGHSHVYWYRQLPEEGLKFMVYLQKENIIDESGMPKERFSAEFPKEGPSILRIQQVVRGDSAAYFCASSSFRDSNYGYTFGSGTRLTVV.

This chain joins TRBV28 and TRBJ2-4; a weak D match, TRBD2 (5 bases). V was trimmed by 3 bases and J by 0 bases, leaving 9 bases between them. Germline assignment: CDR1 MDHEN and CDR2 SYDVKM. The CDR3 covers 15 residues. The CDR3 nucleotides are TGTGCCAGCAGTTTTCCGGGATTAGCCAAAAACATTCAGTACTTC. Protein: CASSFPGLAKNIQYF.

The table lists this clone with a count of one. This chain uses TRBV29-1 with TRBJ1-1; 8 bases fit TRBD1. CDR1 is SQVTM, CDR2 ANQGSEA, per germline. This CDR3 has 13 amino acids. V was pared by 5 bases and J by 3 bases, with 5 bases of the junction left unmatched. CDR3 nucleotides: TGCAGCGTTTCGACAGGGGCCTACACTGAAGCTTTCTTT. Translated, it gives CSVSTGAYTEAFF.

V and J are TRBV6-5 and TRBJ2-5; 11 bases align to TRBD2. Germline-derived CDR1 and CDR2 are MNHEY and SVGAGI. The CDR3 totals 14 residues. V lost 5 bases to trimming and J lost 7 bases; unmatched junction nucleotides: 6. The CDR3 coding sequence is TGTGCCAGCAGTACTAGCGGGAGAGGAGGGACCCAGTACTTC. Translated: CASSTSGRGGTQYF.

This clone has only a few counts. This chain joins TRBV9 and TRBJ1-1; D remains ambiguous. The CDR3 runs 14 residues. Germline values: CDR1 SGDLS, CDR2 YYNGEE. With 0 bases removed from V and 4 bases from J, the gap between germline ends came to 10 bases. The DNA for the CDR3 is TGTGCCAGCAGCGTAGTACTTCGCGGCACTGAAGCTTTCTTT. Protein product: CASSVVLRGTEAFF.

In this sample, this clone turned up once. This CDR3 is CASSASTGENQPQHF. The CDR3, as DNA: TGTGCCAGCAGTGCCAGTACCGGGGAGAACCAGCCCCAGCATTTT. The chain carries TRBV25-1 and TRBJ1-5; no reliable D call. The CDR3 has 15 amino acids. Per germline, CDR1 MGHDK and CDR2 SYGVNS. Trimming shortened V by 4 bases and J by 7 bases, and 17 bases separated the two germline ends.

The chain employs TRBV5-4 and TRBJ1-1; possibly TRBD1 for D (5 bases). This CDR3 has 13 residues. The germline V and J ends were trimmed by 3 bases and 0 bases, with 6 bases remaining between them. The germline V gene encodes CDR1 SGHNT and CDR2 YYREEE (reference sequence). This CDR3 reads CASSSQVNTEAFF. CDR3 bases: TGTGCCAGCAGCTCACAGGTGAACACTGAAGCTTTCTTT.

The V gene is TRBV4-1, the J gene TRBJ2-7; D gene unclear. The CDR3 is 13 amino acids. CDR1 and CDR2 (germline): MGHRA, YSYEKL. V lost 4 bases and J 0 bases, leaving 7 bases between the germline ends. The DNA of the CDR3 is TGCGCCAGCAGCCCTGGGCCCTCCTACGAGCAGTACTTC. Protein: CASSPGPSYEQYF.

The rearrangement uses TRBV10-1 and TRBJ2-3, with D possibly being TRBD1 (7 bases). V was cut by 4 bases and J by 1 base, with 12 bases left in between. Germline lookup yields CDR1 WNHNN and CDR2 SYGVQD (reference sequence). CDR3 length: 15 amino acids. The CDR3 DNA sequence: TGCGCCAGCAGTGCGGAGGGGGCACGCACAGATACGCAGTATTTT. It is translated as CASSAEGARTDTQYF.

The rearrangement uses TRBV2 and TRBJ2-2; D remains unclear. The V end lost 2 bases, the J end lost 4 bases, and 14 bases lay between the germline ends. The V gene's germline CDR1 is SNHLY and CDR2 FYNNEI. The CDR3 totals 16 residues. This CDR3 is CASSETGLSSTGELFF. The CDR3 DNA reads TGTGCCAGCAGTGAAACGGGTCTGTCGAGCACCGGGGAGCTGTTTTTT. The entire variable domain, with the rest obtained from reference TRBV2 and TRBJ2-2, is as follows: EPEVTQTPSHQVTQMGQEVILRCVPISNHLYFYWYRQILGQKVEFLVSFYNNEISEKSEIFDDQFSVERPDGSNFTLKIRSTKLEDSAMYFCASSETGLSSTGELFFGEGSRLTVL.